The rows below give T cell receptor beta chains drawn from one sample of a study of blood T cell repertoires in COVID-19. Method: immunoSEQ multiplex PCR; TCRdb's copy keeps in-frame clones and lacks some. The sample includes 65,000 to 85,000 clones, 86% of them seen just once. Source material: peripheral blood. The receptors were sampled from a man older than 75 with COVID-19, enrolled during active disease. Both conserved end residues are part of each CDR3. D genes are given only for firm matches. Some rows mark clone size as missing; the rest say once, few, many or name a class of expanded clone.

J | D | size | V | CDR3 | DNA
TRBJ2-2 | NA | NA | TRBV5-1 | CASSLPQGTGELFF | TGCGCCAGCAGCCTACCCCAGGGGACCGGGGAGCTGTTTTTT
TRBJ1-4 | NA | NA | TRBV3-1/TRBV3-2 | CASSQEGGGLYNEKLFF | TGTGCCAGCAGCCAAGAGGGCGGAGGCCTTTATAATGAAAAACTGTTTTTT
TRBJ2-3 | NA | NA | TRBV7-2 | CASSLASGLGSDTQYF | TGTGCCAGCAGCTTAGCGAGCGGGCTTGGGTCAGATACGCAGTATTTT
TRBJ1-4 | NA | NA | TRBV15 | CATSRPPVDEKLFF | TGTGCCACCAGCCGTCCCCCAGTGGATGAAAAACTGTTTTTT
TRBJ1-3 | NA | NA | TRBV6-5 | CASSYSNRDGNTIYF | TGTGCCAGCAGTTACTCGAACAGGGACGGAAACACCATATATTTT
TRBJ1-2 | NA | NA | TRBV19 | CASSIGSATNYGYTF | TGTGCCAGTAGTATAGGCAGTGCAACTAACTATGGCTACACCTTC
TRBJ2-5 | NA | NA | TRBV7-2 | CASSLVSETQYF | TGTGCCAGCAGCTTAGTAAGCGAGACCCAGTACTTC
TRBJ2-7 | NA | once | TRBV11-3 | CASSLGVEGYEQYF | TGTGCCAGCAGCTTAGGGGTAGAGGGCTACGAGCAGTACTTC
TRBJ1-1 | NA | once | TRBV7-9 | CASIRAGGNTEAFF | TGTGCCAGCATAAGAGCGGGGGGGAACACTGAAGCTTTCTTT
TRBJ1-2 | TRBD1 | NA | TRBV5-4 | CASSSGTGGIYGYTF | TGTGCCAGCAGCTCCGGGACAGGGGGCATCTATGGCTACACCTTC
TRBJ2-2 | TRBD1 | NA | TRBV4-1 | CASSQGAGTGGSGELFF | TGCGCCAGCAGCCAAGGGGCCGGGACAGGGGGCTCCGGGGAGCTGTTTTTT
TRBJ1-4 | NA | NA | TRBV12-5 | CASGPEELNEKLFF | TGTGCTAGTGGGCCAGAGGAGCTTAATGAAAAACTGTTTTTT
TRBJ1-2 | NA | NA | TRBV29-1 | CSVEEGGGGGYTF | TGCAGCGTTGAAGAGGGAGGGGGAGGCGGCTACACCTTC
TRBJ2-5 | NA | once | TRBV7-3 | CASSPRGGAPWETQYF | TGTGCCAGCAGCCCGCGAGGAGGGGCACCCTGGGAGACCCAGTACTTC
TRBJ1-1 | NA | once | TRBV6-1 | CASSENHPTVTEAFF | TGTGCCAGCAGTGAAAACCACCCGACAGTTACTGAAGCTTTCTTT
TRBJ1-2 | NA | NA | TRBV2 | CASREEASYGYTF | TGTGCCAGCAGGGAGGAGGCTAGCTATGGCTACACCTTC
TRBJ2-5 | NA | NA | TRBV27 | CASSLSGGRQGTQYF | TGTGCCAGCAGTTTATCCGGGGGGCGCCAGGGGACCCAGTACTTC
TRBJ1-1 | NA | NA | TRBV4-2 | CASSQEGTLNTEAFF | TGTGCCAGCAGCCAAGAAGGGACACTTAACACTGAAGCTTTCTTT
TRBJ2-5 | TRBD1 | NA | TRBV18 | CASSPPRTGQETQYF | TGTGCCAGCTCACCACCCCGGACAGGCCAAGAGACCCAGTACTTC
TRBJ2-3 | NA | NA | TRBV6-4 | CASSPRVADTQYF | TGTGCCAGCAGCCCCAGGGTTGCAGATACGCAGTATTTT
TRBJ1-2 | NA | NA | TRBV19 | CASSADRVYGYTF | TGTGCCAGTAGTGCCGACCGGGTATATGGCTACACCTTC
TRBJ1-2 | NA | NA | TRBV28 | CASRAGTSANYGYTF | TGTGCCAGCAGGGCCGGGACTTCAGCTAACTATGGCTACACCTTC
TRBJ1-1 | TRBD1 | NA | TRBV11-2 | CASSLRRTGGVTEAFF | TGTGCCAGCAGCTTACGACGAACAGGGGGCGTCACTGAAGCTTTCTTT
TRBJ2-1 | TRBD1 | NA | TRBV4-3 | CASSQFLGTGYNEQFF | TGCGCCAGCAGCCAATTTCTCGGGACAGGTTACAATGAGCAGTTCTTC
TRBJ1-6 | NA | NA | TRBV4-3 | CATSQGTDSPLHF | TGCGCCACCAGTCAGGGGACGGATTCACCCCTCCACTTT
TRBJ1-2 | NA | once | TRBV7-2 | CASSLSGGNYGYTF | TGTGCCAGCAGCTTATCAGGAGGCAACTATGGCTACACCTTC
TRBJ1-2 | TRBD1 | NA | TRBV6-5 | CASSLTGNYGYTF | TGTGCCAGCAGTTTGACAGGGAACTATGGCTACACCTTC
TRBJ1-1 | TRBD1 | NA | TRBV10-3 | CATNGQAEAFF | TGTGCCACCAATGGACAGGCTGAAGCTTTCTTT
TRBJ1-2 | NA | once | TRBV25-1 | CASSEYFRDYGYTF | TGTGCCAGCAGTGAATATTTCCGGGACTATGGCTACACCTTC
TRBJ1-6 | NA | once | TRBV18 | CASSPNRAYNSPLHF | TGTGCCAGCTCACCAAACAGGGCCTATAATTCACCCCTCCACTTT
TRBJ1-3 | TRBD1 | NA | TRBV13 | CASSLAVGRTGFGNTIYF | TGTGCCAGCAGCTTAGCCGTAGGACGGACAGGGTTTGGAAACACCATATATTTT
TRBJ1-2 | NA | once | TRBV19 | CASRPQTGLQGYTF | TGTGCCAGTAGGCCTCAGACAGGACTCCAGGGCTACACCTTC
TRBJ2-7 | TRBD1 | once | TRBV6-5 | CASRIRTGGSYEQYF | TGTGCCAGCAGAATTAGGACAGGGGGTAGCTACGAGCAGTACTTC
TRBJ1-5 | NA | NA | TRBV7-8 | CASSSAPGQPQHF | TGTGCCAGCAGCTCTGCCCCCGGTCAGCCCCAGCATTTT
TRBJ1-6 | NA | NA | TRBV19 | CASSTSLGGKGSSPLHF | TGTGCCAGTAGTACCTCACTCGGGGGGAAGGGTAGTTCACCCCTCCACTTT
TRBJ2-2 | TRBD1 | NA | TRBV5-1 | CASSLGGGITGELFF | TGCGCCAGCAGCTTGGGAGGGGGCATCACCGGGGAGCTGTTTTTT
TRBJ1-2 | NA | NA | TRBV21-1 | CASSKPPTEPYGYTF | TGTGCCAGCAGCAAACCCCCGACAGAGCCCTATGGCTACACCTTC
TRBJ1-2 | NA | NA | TRBV6-5 | CASSYSEGRDGYTF | TGTGCCAGCAGTTACTCGGAGGGCCGGGATGGCTACACCTTC
TRBJ1-4 | NA | NA | TRBV18 | CASSGAGRTEKLFF | TGTGCCAGCTCAGGGGCTGGCAGGACTGAAAAACTGTTTTTT